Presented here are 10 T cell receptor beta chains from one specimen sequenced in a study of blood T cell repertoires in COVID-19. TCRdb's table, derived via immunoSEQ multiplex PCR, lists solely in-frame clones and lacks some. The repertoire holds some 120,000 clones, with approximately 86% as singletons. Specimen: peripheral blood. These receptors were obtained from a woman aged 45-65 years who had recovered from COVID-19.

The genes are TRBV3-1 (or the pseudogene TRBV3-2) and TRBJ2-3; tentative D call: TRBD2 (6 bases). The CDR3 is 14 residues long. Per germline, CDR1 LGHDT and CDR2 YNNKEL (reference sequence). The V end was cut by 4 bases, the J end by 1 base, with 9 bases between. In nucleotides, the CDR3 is TGTGCCAGCAGCCCCCCTAGCGGCACAGATACGCAGTATTTT. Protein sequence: CASSPPSGTDTQYF.

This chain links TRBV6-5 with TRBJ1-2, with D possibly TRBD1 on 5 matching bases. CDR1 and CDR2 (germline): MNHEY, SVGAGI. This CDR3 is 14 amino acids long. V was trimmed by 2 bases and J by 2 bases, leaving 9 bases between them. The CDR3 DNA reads TGTGCCAGCAGTTACGACACAGGAAACTATGGCTACACCTTC. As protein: CASSYDTGNYGYTF.

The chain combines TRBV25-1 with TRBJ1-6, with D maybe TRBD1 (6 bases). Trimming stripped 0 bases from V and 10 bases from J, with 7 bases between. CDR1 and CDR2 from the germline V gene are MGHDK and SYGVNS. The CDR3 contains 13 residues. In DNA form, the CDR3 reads TGTGCCAGCAGTGAATATAGGGGGTCACCCCTCCACTTT. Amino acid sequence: CASSEYRGSPLHF.

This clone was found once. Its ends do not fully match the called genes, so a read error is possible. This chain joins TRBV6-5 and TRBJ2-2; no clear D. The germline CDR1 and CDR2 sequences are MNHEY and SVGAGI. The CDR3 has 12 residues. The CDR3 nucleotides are TGTGCCAGCAGCTACTCCGCCGGGGAGCTGTTTTTT. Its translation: CASSYSAGELFF.

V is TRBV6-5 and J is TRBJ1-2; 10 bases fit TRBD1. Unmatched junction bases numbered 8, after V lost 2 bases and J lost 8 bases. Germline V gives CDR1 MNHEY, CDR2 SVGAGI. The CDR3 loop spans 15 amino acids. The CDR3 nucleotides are TGTGCCAGCAGTTACGCCCCGGGACAGGGGAAGGGCTACACCTTC. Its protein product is CASSYAPGQGKGYTF.

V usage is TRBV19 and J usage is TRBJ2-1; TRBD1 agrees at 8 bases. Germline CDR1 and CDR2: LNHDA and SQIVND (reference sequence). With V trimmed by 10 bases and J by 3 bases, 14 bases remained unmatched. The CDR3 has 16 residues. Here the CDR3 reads CATSSGLDRVYNEQFF. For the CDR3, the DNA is TGTGCCACCTCCTCGGGGCTGGACAGGGTCTACAATGAGCAGTTCTTC. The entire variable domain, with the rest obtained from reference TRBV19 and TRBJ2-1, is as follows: DGGITQSPKYLFRKEGQNVTLSCEQNLNHDAMYWYRQDPGQGLRLIYYSQIVNDFQKGDIAEGYSVSREKKESFPLTVTSAQKNPTAFYLCATSSGLDRVYNEQFFGPGTRLTVL.

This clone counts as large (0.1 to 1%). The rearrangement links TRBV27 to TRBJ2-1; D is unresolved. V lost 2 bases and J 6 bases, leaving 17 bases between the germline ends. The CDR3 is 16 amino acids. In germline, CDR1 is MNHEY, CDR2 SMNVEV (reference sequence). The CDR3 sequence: CASSLDGGTSSNEQFF. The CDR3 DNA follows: TGTGCCAGCAGTTTAGATGGCGGAACAAGCTCCAATGAGCAGTTCTTC.

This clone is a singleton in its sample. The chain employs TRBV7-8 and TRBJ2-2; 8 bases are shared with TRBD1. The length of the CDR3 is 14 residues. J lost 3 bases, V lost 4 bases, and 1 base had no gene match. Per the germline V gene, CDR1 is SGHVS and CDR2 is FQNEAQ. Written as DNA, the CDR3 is TGTGCCAGCAGCTACAGGGGGGACACCGGGGAGCTGTTTTTT. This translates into CASSYRGDTGELFF.

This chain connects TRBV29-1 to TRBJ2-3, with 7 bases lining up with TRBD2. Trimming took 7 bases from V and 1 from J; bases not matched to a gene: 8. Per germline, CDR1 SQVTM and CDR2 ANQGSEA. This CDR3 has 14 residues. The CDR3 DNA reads TGCAGCGCACCCGGGGCGGGGGGCACAGATACGCAGTATTTT. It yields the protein CSAPGAGGTDTQYF.

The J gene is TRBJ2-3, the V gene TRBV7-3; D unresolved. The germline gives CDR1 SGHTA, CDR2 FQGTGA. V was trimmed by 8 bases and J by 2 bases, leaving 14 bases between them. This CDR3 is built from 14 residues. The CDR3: CASRFNPNTDTQYF. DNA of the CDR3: TGTGCCAGCCGGTTCAACCCTAACACAGATACGCAGTATTTT.